Each of the 22 T cell receptor beta chains below was sequenced from the same sample in a study of T cell repertoires in cytomegalovirus infection. These TCRs' antigens remain unknown. TCRdb reprocessed the reads via MiXCR and lists one record per CDR3 protein. The sample has more than 45,000 distinct CDR3 sequences, around 20% seen once. The sample was CD8+ T cells from cultured PBMCs, taken from culture after CMV antigen stimulation. Source of these receptors: a human donor in good health (CMV status not recorded). Some clones in this sample may be carry-over from other donors' samples.

As to this clonotype: A junction end diverges from the germline sequence, so it may reflect a read error. The V and J genes are TRBV13 and TRBJ2-5; possible D gene TRBD1, 6 bases. This CDR3 contains 15 residues. Germline lookup yields CDR1 PRHDT and CDR2 FYEKMQ (reference sequence). CDR3 DNA sequence: TGTGCCAGCAGCCTAGGTCAGGGGTACCAAGAGACCCAGTACTTC. Translated, it gives CASSLGQGYQETQYF. The full variable domain, completed using reference TRBV13 and TRBJ2-5, is AAGVIQSPRHLIKEKRETATLKCYPIPRHDTVYWYQQGPGQDPQFLISFYEKMQSDKGSIPDRFSAQQFSDYHSELNMSSLELGDSALYFCASSLGQGYQETQYFGPGTRLLVL.

In its sample, this clonotype was seen a few times. The CDR3 loop reads CASSSPASGDYNEQFF. The DNA for the CDR3 is TGTGCCAGCAGCTCCCCCGCTAGCGGGGACTACAATGAGCAGTTCTTC. The chain is built from TRBV7-3 and TRBJ2-1; 9 bases align to TRBD2. The J segment lost 3 bases and the V segment lost 4 bases, leaving 7 bases of the junction unmatched. The CDR3 sequence is 16 residues long. CDR1 is SGHTA, CDR2 FQGTGA, per germline.

This clonotype turned up a few times. This chain joins TRBV11-3 and TRBJ2-7, with TRBD1 matching over 9 bases. Germline V lookup: CDR1 SGHNT, CDR2 YENEEA. V lost 4 bases to trimming and J lost 3 bases; unmatched junction nucleotides: 1. The CDR3 covers 13 residues. The CDR3 loop reads CASSSTGGYEQYF. The CDR3, as DNA: TGTGCCAGCAGCTCGACAGGGGGCTACGAGCAGTACTTC. The full variable domain, rest sourced from reference TRBV11-3 and TRBJ2-7, is EAGVVQSPRYKIIEKKQPVAFWCNPISGHNTLYWYLQNLGQGPELLIRYENEEAVDDSQLPKDRFSAERLKGVDSTLKIQPAELGDSAVYLCASSSTGGYEQYFGPGTRLTVT.

This clonotype has only a few counts. The chain employs TRBV5-4 and TRBJ2-1; TRBD2 agrees at 8 bases. The CDR3 extends over 16 amino acids. The J segment lost 9 bases and the V segment lost 3 bases, leaving 14 bases of the junction unmatched. CDR1 and CDR2 (germline): SGHNT, YYREEE (reference sequence). Here the CDR3 DNA reads TGTGCCAGCAGCTGGGATAGCGGGGTGGTGATGGGTGAGCAGTTCTTC. Amino acid sequence: CASSWDSGVVMGEQFF.

J is TRBJ2-5 and V is TRBV6-6, with D possibly matching TRBD1 (6 bases). The CDR3 spans 13 residues. V lost 1 base, J lost 5 bases, and 8 bases lay in between. In germline, CDR1 is MNHNY, CDR2 SVGAGI (reference sequence). The CDR3 loop is CASSYLQGETQYF. In DNA form, the CDR3 reads TGTGCCAGCAGTTACTTACAGGGCGAGACCCAGTACTTC.

This clonotype was recorded at least ten times. This chain links TRBV6-1 with TRBJ1-6; D is possibly TRBD1 (5 bases). V lost 5 bases and J lost 7, with 18 bases in between. The CDR3 is 16 residues long. Germline values: CDR1 MNHNS, CDR2 SASEGT. CDR3 DNA sequence: TGTGCCAGCAGTCGCCGGACACCCGGTGAGAATTCACCCCTCCACTTT. Encoded protein: CASSRRTPGENSPLHF.

This clonotype was seen a few times. The chain uses TRBV12-3 or TRBV12-4 and TRBJ1-4; D is ambiguous. The CDR3 runs 15 residues. Trimming shortened V by 5 bases and J by 8 bases, and 18 bases separated the two germline ends. The CDR3 nucleotides read TGTGCCAGCAGTAAACTACAGAAGAAGGAGGAAAAACTGTTTTTT. Amino acid sequence: CASSKLQKKEEKLFF.

This clonotype was detected many times. The V gene is TRBV7-2, the J gene TRBJ2-1, with 8 bases aligning to TRBD2. Trimming cost V 4 bases and J 4 bases; bases outside gene matches: 9. Germline V gene lookup returns CDR1 SGHTA and CDR2 FQGNSA. This CDR3 has 16 amino acids. The CDR3 coding sequence is TGTGCCAGCAGCTCCTACCTTAGCGGGGCTTACAATGAGCAGTTCTTC. It translates to CASSSYLSGAYNEQFF.

The table lists this clonotype with many counts. The V and J genes are TRBV5-1 and TRBJ1-1; 11 positions match TRBD1. The CDR3 spans 17 residues. Germline loops: CDR1 SGHRS, CDR2 YFSETQ. V was clipped by 4 bases and J by 3 bases; unmatched bases: 11. CDR3 residues: CASSTRTGGRSDTEAFF. Written as DNA, the CDR3 is TGCGCCAGCAGCACTCGGACAGGGGGCAGGTCGGACACTGAAGCTTTCTTT.

The rearrangement links TRBV7-6 to TRBJ1-1; D gene unclear. Trimming removed 1 base at V and 1 base at J, with 10 bases between. The CDR3 spans 15 residues. Germline lookup yields CDR1 SGHVS and CDR2 FNYEAQ. CDR3 residues: CASSLGLVGNTEAFF. The CDR3 nucleotides are TGTGCCAGCAGCTTAGGGCTGGTGGGGAACACTGAAGCTTTCTTT.

In its sample, this clonotype was seen many times. The chain couples TRBV7-9 to TRBJ2-7; no firm D call. The CDR3 has 12 residues. V lost 3 bases, J lost 5 bases, and 8 bases lay in between. Germline V gives CDR1 SEHNR, CDR2 FQNEAQ (reference sequence). In DNA, the CDR3 is TGTGCCAGCAGCTTTCCAGCCGACGAGCAGTACTTC. Amino acid sequence: CASSFPADEQYF.

This clonotype turned up a few times. V usage is TRBV7-2 and J usage is TRBJ2-5; no reliable D call. Germline CDR1 is SGHTA and CDR2 is FQGNSA. The CDR3 has 14 amino acids. Trimming took 3 bases from V and 4 from J, leaving 12 bases between them. CDR3: CASSFQAPRETQYF. As DNA, the CDR3 is TGTGCCAGCAGCTTCCAAGCCCCCAGAGAGACCCAGTACTTC.

This clonotype occurred a few times. This chain connects TRBV10-3 to TRBJ2-7; D tentatively fits TRBD1 or TRBD2 (5 bases each). Germline CDR1 ENHRY, CDR2 SYGVKD. V shed 0 bases and J shed 5 bases, with 20 bases lying between them. The CDR3 totals 17 residues. The CDR3 is CAISESRGRSGKNEQYF. DNA of the CDR3: TGTGCCATCAGTGAGTCGAGGGGCAGGTCGGGAAAAAACGAGCAGTACTTC.

This clonotype was seen a handful of times. The V and J genes are TRBV7-4 and TRBJ2-6; 8 bases map to TRBD1. The CDR3 spans 19 residues. Looked up from germline, CDR1 is SGHVT and CDR2 is SQSDAQ. V dropped 4 bases and J dropped 0; count of bases not matched to a gene: 11. Here the CDR3 reads CASSWRDRSLSSGANVLTF. The CDR3 region has the DNA TGTGCCAGCAGCTGGAGGGACAGGAGTTTGAGCTCTGGGGCCAACGTCCTGACTTTC.

There are a few counts of this clonotype. This chain connects TRBV27 to TRBJ2-1; 10 nucleotides match TRBD1. The V and J ends lost 5 bases and 5 bases, in that order; junction bases with no gene match: 6. Germline V CDR1 and CDR2: MNHEY, SMNVEV (reference sequence). This CDR3 is built from 15 residues. CDR3 in DNA: TGTGCCAGCAGTCCACCCGGGACAGGGGACAATGAGCAGTTCTTC. Translation gives CASSPPGTGDNEQFF.

On this clonotype: A read error is possible here, since a much larger clone lies one base away. The chain links TRBV7-8 to TRBJ2-1, with unresolved D. Per the germline V gene, CDR1 is SGHVS and CDR2 is FQNEAQ. V was trimmed by 1 base and J by 6 bases, leaving 4 bases between them. The CDR3 spans 12 residues. The CDR3 reads CASSLGVNEQFF. CDR3 sequence (DNA): TGTGCCAGCAGCTTAGGAGTCAATGAGCAGTTCTTC.

The V call is TRBV29-1, the J call TRBJ2-1; unclear D gene. V was trimmed by 8 bases and J by 8 bases, leaving 10 bases between them. Germline assignment: CDR1 SQVTM and CDR2 ANQGSEA. The length of the CDR3 is 10 residues. Here the CDR3 reads CSPMYDEQFF. The CDR3 nucleotides read TGCAGCCCGATGTACGATGAGCAGTTCTTC.

This clonotype was seen a handful of times. The rearrangement links TRBV7-2 to TRBJ1-3, with TRBD1 matching 7 bases. V was clipped by 5 bases and J by 0 bases; unmatched bases: 4. Germline V gene lookup returns CDR1 SGHTA and CDR2 FQGNSA. The CDR3 totals 15 residues. CDR3 DNA sequence: TGTGCCAGCAGCCCATGGGACAGCTCTGGAAACACCATATATTTT. This sequence encodes CASSPWDSSGNTIYF.

The chain is built from TRBV5-5 and TRBJ2-1, with 11 bases that match TRBD2. The CDR3 has 15 amino acids. V was clipped by 4 bases and J by 6 bases; unmatched bases: 6. CDR1 is SGHKS, CDR2 YYEKEE, per germline (reference sequence). DNA of the CDR3: TGTGCCAGCAGCCCACTAGCGGGAGATCGCAATGAGCAGTTCTTC. Protein sequence: CASSPLAGDRNEQFF. Looking up the rest from reference TRBV5-5 and TRBJ2-1 gives the full variable domain: DAGVTQSPTHLIKTRGQQVTLRCSPISGHKSVSWYQQVLGQGPQFIFQYYEKEERGRGNFPDRFSARQFPNYSSELNVNALLLGDSALYLCASSPLAGDRNEQFFGPGTRLTVL.

J is TRBJ1-2 and V is TRBV7-9, with 7 positions matching TRBD1. The junction had 3 bases not matched to a gene; V was cut back by 5 bases and J by 0 bases. The CDR3 runs 14 residues. Germline CDR1 is SEHNR and CDR2 is FQNEAQ (reference sequence). The CDR3 coding sequence is TGTGCCAGCAGCCCGGGACAGACTAACTATGGCTACACCTTC. Its translation is CASSPGQTNYGYTF.

This chain uses TRBV7-6 with TRBJ2-3, with D hard to call. V lost 2 bases and J lost 4, with 13 bases in between. The V gene's germline CDR1 is SGHVS and CDR2 FNYEAQ. This CDR3 contains 15 residues. The CDR3 DNA follows: TGTGCCAGCAGCTTAAGTCCCGGTCGCGCAGATACGCAGTATTTT. Translating gives CASSLSPGRADTQYF.

The J gene is TRBJ2-3, the V gene TRBV28, with D unresolved. In germline, CDR1 is MDHEN, CDR2 SYDVKM. Trimming shortened V by 7 bases and J by 5 bases, and 16 bases separated the two germline ends. This CDR3 contains 14 residues. CDR3 amino acids: CASTINDLLDTQYF. CDR3 in DNA: TGTGCCAGCACCATTAATGACCTATTAGATACGCAGTATTTT.